This entry describes one TCR beta chain. No cognate antigen has been identified for it. Base quality data are lacking; no much larger clone is found one base away. Library creation used 5' RACE. For sequencing, a NextSeq 500 was employed. To correct for sequencing error and PCR bias, the TCR library protocol tagged individual cDNA molecules with unique molecular identifiers. Sequencing covered both TCR alpha and beta chains, and within each sample the abundances of alpha and beta sequences were tightly co-correlated. The paper's processing steps were these. Decombinator V4 was used to annotate TCR sequences for V gene, J gene and CDR3. Expanded TCRs were defined as changing significantly between any two time points under a Poisson model with p below 0.0001. TCR abundances were normalised to the total number of TCRs sequenced per sample and were expressed as counts per million. TRAV1-2 paired with TRAJ12, TRAJ20 or TRAJ33 defined MAIT TCRs, while TRAV10 paired with TRAJ18 defined iNKT TCRs. VDJdb, accessed on 1 November 2021, was searched for TCRs annotated for CMV, EBV and SARS-CoV-2, and TCRs annotated for more than one antigen were excluded. TCRdb handled the public reads itself, with Q25 trimming in fastp and clone calling in MiXCR, and kept productive beta chains. Here each entry gathers all rows of one CDR3 protein and keeps the most common genes and DNA. The V and J calls shown here were made by TCRdb, not taken from the authors' results. The sample table shows about 85,000 distinct CDR3 sequences, and around an eighth are seen once. The ten largest clones represent about 6.7% of the sample.

The data were taken from a study of early T cells in non-severe SARS-CoV-2 infection (dated by TCRdb to the early 2020s). The study in broad terms: Because TCR sequencing relied on bulk RNA taken from unsorted whole blood, pairing of alpha and beta chains was not possible.

From its cysteine to its phenylalanine, the CDR3 spans 17 amino acids. Only the CDR3 part of the read is kept: 51 bases, read in frame from the first base. CDR1 SEHNR and CDR2 FQNEAQ were looked up in the germline V gene (reference sequence). V is pruned by 5 bases and J by 7 bases, leaving 14 bases of the junction without a gene match. Set within a cohort of healthcare workers in London, UK, this nested case-control study involved weekly PCR testing of nasopharyngeal swabs along with blood sampling. Between 23 and 31 March 2020, the week of the UK lockdown, healthcare workers were enrolled and then followed up weekly for as long as 16 weeks. The paper as a whole reports these results and caveats: VDJdb matching was skewed toward anti-spike CD8 responses, so virus-specific expansions were likely underestimated and private and CD4 specificities were missed.

The TCR comes from an adult who was a healthcare worker with PCR-confirmed SARS-CoV-2 infection or an uninfected control (not recorded which). Rearrangement joined TRBV7-9 to TRBJ2-1; TRBD2 aligns with 10 central bases. The sample was whole blood. The CDR3 is CASSGSPLAGDPNEQFF. The base sequence is TGTGCCAGCAGCGGGTCTCCTCTAGCGGGAGACCCTAATGAGCAGTTCTTC.